Shown below are 20 T cell receptor beta chains from a single sample sequenced in a study of shared clonotypes between healthy human individuals. Clones were read by immunoSEQ multiplex PCR, and TCRdb kept only the in-frame ones, dropping some. This table holds some 2.3 million clones, 80% to 95% found once. The sample was naive CD4+ T cells from PBMCs. The subset: CD45RA+ positively selected. Receptor source: a man younger than 35 in good health. Some clones in this sample may be carry-over from other donors' samples.

This clone showed up just a few times. J is TRBJ1-1 and V is TRBV28; tentatively, D is TRBD1 (5 bases). Trimming took off 6 bases at V and 10 bases at J, with 9 bases between the two ends. The CDR3 has 10 amino acids. Germline V gene lookup returns CDR1 MDHEN and CDR2 SYDVKM. This CDR3 reads CASRGQGAFF. DNA for the CDR3: TGTGCCAGCAGGGGGCAGGGAGCTTTCTTT. The whole variable domain, remainder taken from reference TRBV28 and TRBJ1-1, is DVKVTQSSRYLVKRTGEKVFLECVQDMDHENMFWYRQDPGLGLRLIYFSYDVKMKEKGDIPEGYSVSREKKERFSLILESASTNQTSMYLCASRGQGAFFGQGTRLTVV.

The V gene is TRBV7-7, the J gene TRBJ2-5; TRBD1 matches 7 bases. Germline CDR1 SSHAT, CDR2 FNYEAQ (reference sequence). This CDR3 has 14 amino acids. V was pared by 9 bases and J by 4 bases, with 11 bases of the junction left unmatched. The CDR3 DNA sequence: TGTGCCAGTTATCGTAATCAGGGGGTAGAGACCCAGTACTTC. Residues: CASYRNQGVETQYF.

The J gene is TRBJ2-2, the V gene TRBV15; 7 positions agree with TRBD1. Looked up from germline, CDR1 is LNHNV and CDR2 is YYDKDF (reference sequence). The CDR3 sequence is 17 residues long. Trimming removed 0 bases from V and 3 bases from J; junction bases left unmatched: 7. The CDR3 protein is CATSREIGGYYTGELFF. CDR3 DNA: TGTGCCACCAGCAGAGAAATAGGGGGCTATTACACCGGGGAGCTGTTTTTT.

This rearrangement joins TRBV5-1 to TRBJ1-2, with D possibly being TRBD1 (5 bases). V lost 4 bases and J lost 6, with 13 bases in between. The CDR3 consists of 13 residues. Germline loops: CDR1 SGHRS, CDR2 YFSETQ. Written as DNA, the CDR3 is TGCGCCAGCAGCAGGGGTTTAAGTGATGGCTACACCTTC. Translation gives CASSRGLSDGYTF. Full variable domain (missing parts from reference TRBV5-1 and TRBJ1-2): KAGVTQTPRYLIKTRGQQVTLSCSPISGHRSVSWYQQTPGQGLQFLFEYFSETQRNKGNFPGRFSGRQFSNSRSEMNVSTLELGDSALYLCASSRGLSDGYTFGSGTRLTVV.

The J gene is TRBJ2-7, the V gene TRBV7-6, with D possibly matching TRBD2 (7 bases). Trimming pared 1 base from V and 0 bases from J, leaving 13 bases between. CDR3 length: 16 residues. Germline loops: CDR1 SGHVS, CDR2 FNYEAQ. CDR3 residues: CASSLGRGGRSYEQYF. The CDR3 nucleotides are TGTGCCAGCAGCTTAGGAAGGGGGGGCCGCTCCTACGAGCAGTACTTC.

The chain has TRBV15 and TRBJ2-7; no clear D. The CDR3 extends over 12 amino acids. From germline, CDR1 is LNHNV and CDR2 YYDKDF (reference sequence). The V end was cut by 3 bases, the J end by 6 bases, with 9 bases between. CDR3 residues: CATSSASSEQYF. As DNA, the CDR3 is TGTGCCACCAGCAGTGCCTCTTCCGAGCAGTACTTC.

This chain links TRBV19 with TRBJ1-5; D is unclear. CDR1 and CDR2 (germline): LNHDA, SQIVND (reference sequence). The length of the CDR3 is 16 residues. V lost 3 bases and J lost 0, with 12 bases in between. In nucleotides, the CDR3 is TGTGCCAGTAGTATTGCGGCCGGATATAGCAATCAGCCCCAGCATTTT. Translation: CASSIAAGYSNQPQHF. Drawing the rest from reference TRBV19 and TRBJ1-5, the complete variable domain is DGGITQSPKYLFRKEGQNVTLSCEQNLNHDAMYWYRQDPGQGLRLIYYSQIVNDFQKGDIAEGYSVSREKKESFPLTVTSAQKNPTAFYLCASSIAAGYSNQPQHFGDGTRLSIL.

This chain uses TRBV28 with TRBJ2-1, with TRBD2 identical over 10 bases. This CDR3 has 14 residues. The germline gives CDR1 MDHEN, CDR2 SYDVKM. After removal of 7 bases from V and 3 bases from J, the junction contained 3 bases not matched to a gene. CDR3 protein: CASTIAGGYNEQFF. The CDR3 DNA sequence: TGTGCCAGCACAATAGCGGGAGGCTACAATGAGCAGTTCTTC.

V is TRBV28 and J is TRBJ1-1; D is unclear. The CDR3 consists of 14 residues. Germline CDR1 and CDR2: MDHEN and SYDVKM. Trimming took off 4 bases at V and 4 bases at J, with 13 bases between the two ends. The CDR3 region has the DNA TGTGCCAGCAGTTACGAGGGCTTGCCCACTGAAGCTTTCTTT. It yields the protein CASSYEGLPTEAFF.

The V gene is TRBV10-2, the J gene TRBJ1-2; D is undetermined. V lost 2 bases, J lost 6 bases, and 4 bases lay in between. CDR1 and CDR2 from the germline V gene are WSHSY and SAAADI. The CDR3 spans 11 residues. This CDR3 reads CASSEDNGYTF. DNA of the CDR3: TGCGCCAGCAGTGAGGACAATGGCTACACCTTC.

The CDR3 is CATSSAGLADSYNEQFF. The CDR3 bases are TGTGCCACCAGCAGCGCCGGACTAGCGGATTCCTACAATGAGCAGTTCTTC. The V gene is TRBV15, the J gene TRBJ2-1, with 10 bases fitting TRBD2. The CDR3 contains 17 residues. Trimming took 3 bases from V and 1 from J; bases not matched to a gene: 6. From germline, CDR1 is LNHNV and CDR2 YYDKDF (reference sequence).

This sequence joins TRBV28 and TRBJ2-5; a possible D gene is TRBD1 (6 bases). The germline V gene has CDR1 MDHEN and CDR2 SYDVKM. This CDR3 has 15 residues. V was trimmed by 2 bases and J by 5 bases, leaving 15 bases between them. The CDR3 DNA reads TGTGCCAGCAGTTTAAGGTCAGGGGCGCGGGAGACCCAGTACTTC. Translation gives CASSLRSGARETQYF.

This chain joins TRBV9 and TRBJ1-4; D perhaps matches TRBD1 (6 bases). Trimming removed 2 bases from V and 7 bases from J, with 18 bases in between. Germline V gene data show CDR1 as SGDLS and CDR2 as YYNGEE. CDR3 length: 16 residues. As DNA, the CDR3 is TGTGCCAGCAGCGTCGACCTGGGGGCCTCGGTTGAAAAACTGTTTTTT. Amino acid sequence: CASSVDLGASVEKLFF.

Worth noting for this clone: This specimen includes other DNA sequences encoding the same CDR3. This chain uses TRBV5-1 with TRBJ2-5; either TRBD1 or TRBD2 may supply D (5 bases each). The V gene's germline CDR1 is SGHRS and CDR2 YFSETQ. The CDR3 contains 14 residues. V was shortened by 0 bases and J by 3 bases, with 9 bases between the two germline ends. For the CDR3, the DNA is TGCGCCAGCAGCTTGGGGGGGTCAGAAGAGACCCAGTACTTC. Protein product: CASSLGGSEETQYF.

This clone was seen a single time. The V gene is TRBV14, the J gene TRBJ2-7; maybe TRBD2 (5 bases). Germline CDR1 SGHDN, CDR2 FVKESK. CDR3 length: 15 amino acids. V lost 0 bases to trimming and J lost 6 bases, with 15 bases between them. This CDR3 reads CASSQDNWVAGEQYF. The CDR3 DNA sequence: TGTGCCAGCAGCCAAGATAATTGGGTTGCGGGCGAGCAGTACTTC.

The chain employs TRBV21-1 and TRBJ2-4; the D call in the table, TRBD2, was not verified against the DNA. TRBV21-1 is noted as a pseudogene. This CDR3 is built from 15 residues. The CDR3 DNA sequence: TGTGCCAGCAGCAACCGACTAGTGGGCAAAAACATTCAGTACTTC. Amino acids: CASSNRLVGKNIQYF.

This clone was found once. The gene calls are TRBV5-4 and TRBJ2-7; D is tentatively TRBD1 or TRBD2 (5 bases each). The CDR3 spans 17 residues. V dropped 2 bases and J dropped 0 bases, with 18 bases sitting between them. Germline V gene lookup returns CDR1 SGHNT and CDR2 YYREEE (reference sequence). The CDR3 DNA follows: TGTGCCAGCAGCTTCTCGATGGGACGTCTTAGCTCCTACGAGCAGTACTTC. Its protein is CASSFSMGRLSSYEQYF. The variable domain in full, with the rest retrieved from reference TRBV5-4 and TRBJ2-7, is ETGVTQSPTHLIKTRGQQVTLRCSSQSGHNTVSWYQQALGQGPQFIFQYYREEENGRGNFPPRFSGLQFPNYSSELNVNALELDDSALYLCASSFSMGRLSSYEQYFGPGTRLTVT.

The chain links TRBV6-5 to TRBJ1-1; D not certain. Germline V gene data show CDR1 as MNHEY and CDR2 as SVGAGI. There are 13 residues in the CDR3. V was cut by 2 bases and J by 1 base, with 5 bases left in between. CDR3 in DNA: TGTGCCAGCAGTTACGAGACGAACACTGAAGCTTTCTTT. It codes for CASSYETNTEAFF.

The gene calls are TRBV7-8 and TRBJ1-4; D remains ambiguous. This CDR3 region has 15 residues. Germline CDR1 is SGHVS and CDR2 is FQNEAQ. V dropped 1 base and J dropped 0 bases, with 6 bases sitting between them. The CDR3 here is CASSLDLPTNEKLFF. The CDR3 nucleotides are TGTGCCAGCAGCTTAGACCTCCCAACTAATGAAAAACTGTTTTTT.

The V and J genes are TRBV28 and TRBJ1-1; 9 nucleotides align to TRBD1. The CDR3 is 13 residues long. CDR1 and CDR2 from the germline V gene are MDHEN and SYDVKM. V lost 5 bases, J lost 11 bases, and 9 bases stayed unmatched. CDR3 bases: TGTGCCAGCAGTCCAGGACAGGGGAGGAAGGCTTTCTTT. Translating gives CASSPGQGRKAFF.